The entry that follows covers one TCR beta chain sequence. Its antigen remains unidentified. No base quality values were provided; no much bigger clone lies one nucleotide off. The twin pairs came from the European Cystic Fibrosis Twin and Sibling Study Cohort, which recruited patients from over a hundred CF clinics across 14 European countries. Both zygosity and CFTR genotype were checked in-house, and zygosity was tested with multiplex PCR across nine short tandem repeat loci. Peripheral blood was sampled from each twin, with clinical parameters recorded on the day of blood sampling. Genomic DNA was isolated from peripheral blood cells with phenol/chloroform and kept in TE buffer at 4 degrees C. TCR beta CDR3 regions were amplified by multiplex PCR using the immunoSEQ immune profiling system, following the manufacturer's instructions. An Illumina NextSeq system was used to carry out the sequencing. The published analysis was carried out like this. Sequence data were processed on the immunoSEQ Analyzer platform, and clonality was calculated as the square root of Simpson's index of productive rearrangements. Similarity in V and J usage was quantified by Jensen-Shannon distance, and CDR3 generation probabilities were calculated with OLGA. Shared CDR3 sequences were searched against the immuneACCESS database (August 2020) and VDJdb (December 2020). Imported from immuneACCESS, the table was reduced by TCRdb to in-frame sequences with V and J called. These copies leave out some clones; in studies compared against another copy, an unresolved V gene accounts for under half, and the cause of the remainder is not known. V and J calls and clone size are as listed in that table; D and trimming were resolved from the DNA. Here the sample has some 22,000 clones; around 97% occur a single time. The ten biggest clones cover about 0.16% of the sample.

This entry belongs to a study of monozygotic twins with cystic fibrosis (dated by TCRdb to the early 2020s). With respect to the entire study: Barcoded libraries were made from 3 to 3.5 micrograms of fragmented DNA using about 14 PCR cycles. Data for three of the twin pairs had previously been reported in another context. On the day blood was drawn, the twins' weight-for-height and FEVPerc (FEV1 disease centile) were ranked against those of the 950 to 1,200 cohort participants. Ten female and six male twin pairs, aged about 2.0 to 36.4 years (median approximately 9.5 years) and mostly children and adolescents, were included in the cohort. To gauge how much genetics shapes V and J gene usage, the researchers compared TCR beta repertoires both within and across 16 monozygotic twin pairs who have cystic fibrosis.

Trimming at the junction amounts to 4 bases on V and 3 bases on J, and the germline ends lie 13 bases apart. Including the terminal cysteine and phenylalanine, the CDR3 comprises 15 residues. CDR3 DNA is the only sequence kept; it has 45 bases, read in frame from the first base. The germline V gene yields SGHDT for CDR1 and YYEEEE for CDR2. Overall study outcomes, separate from this receptor: The cohort was small, and the number of shared CDR3s showed no association with age, concordance or disease severity. Significantly higher nucleotide-identical clonotype sharing was observed within monozygotic CF twin pairs than between unrelated CF individuals (P = 0.000026, Mann-Whitney). V gene usage was most similar to the co-twin for 13 of 16 pairs, and J usage for 8 of 16 pairs, suggesting genetic constraints. Simpson clonality was generally low (median approximately 0.0095), suggesting a naive-dominated repertoire, with higher clonality in the most severely affected patients.

The source material was blood. Recombination connected TRBV5-6 to TRBJ1-4; tentative D gene TRBD1, with 5 bases matching. This clonotype was obtained from a girl aged 5-17 years with cystic fibrosis. The nucleotide sequence reads as follows: TGTGCCAGCAGCCAAACGGGGGGGTCTAATGAAAAACTGTTTTTT. This codes for CASSQTGGSNEKLFF. The entire variable domain, with the stretches around the CDR3 drawn from the reference TRBV5-6 and TRBJ1-4 proteins, is DAGVTQSPTHLIKTRGQQVTLRCSPKSGHDTVSWYQQALGQGPQFIFQYYEEEERQRGNFPDRFSGHQFPNYSSELNVNALLLGDSALYLCASSQTGGSNEKLFFGSGTQLSVL.